These T cell receptor beta chains were read from a single sample in a study of blood T cells in healthy people across ages. TCRdb fed the 5' RACE reads into MiXCR, producing one record per CDR3 protein. Of 1.5 million to 2 million distinct CDR3 sequences in the sample, approximately 30% were seen once. The sample comprised blood. The receptors here all came from a woman aged 30 to 39 in good health. CDR3s include the opening cysteine and the closing phenylalanine or tryptophan. The order of the fields is D gene, clone size, V gene, J gene, CDR3 protein, CDR3 DNA. A D gene is named only where the DNA matches it firmly. Only part of the rows carry a size: once, few, many, or a class if the clone is expanded.

D: NA
size: NA
V: TRBV18
J: TRBJ2-1
CDR3: CASSPRRSSYNEQFF
DNA: TGTGCCAGCTCACCGCGGAGGAGCTCCTACAATGAGCAGTTCTTC

D: NA
size: few
V: TRBV6-2/TRBV6-3
J: TRBJ2-7
CDR3: CASAGTGSYEQYF
DNA: TGTGCCAGCGCCGGGACGGGAAGCTACGAGCAGTACTTC

D: TRBD2
size: many
V: TRBV7-3
J: TRBJ2-3
CDR3: CASSLGGDSTDTQYF
DNA: TGTGCCAGCAGCTTAGGGGGGGATAGCACAGATACGCAGTATTTT

D: NA
size: few
V: TRBV29-1
J: TRBJ2-5
CDR3: CSSIVDSIQTQYF
DNA: TGCAGCTCCATCGTAGATTCCATACAGACCCAGTACTTC

D: NA
size: NA
V: TRBV7-2
J: TRBJ2-1
CDR3: CASSLGPGPNEQFF
DNA: TGTGCCAGCAGCTTAGGCCCGGGGCCCAATGAGCAGTTCTTC

D: TRBD1
size: NA
V: TRBV20-1
J: TRBJ1-1
CDR3: CSAGQGAGAGTEAFF
DNA: TGCAGTGCGGGACAGGGGGCAGGGGCGGGCACTGAAGCTTTCTTT

D: NA
size: NA
V: TRBV6-5
J: TRBJ2-6
CDR3: CASSYSMRSGYSEANVLTF
DNA: TGTGCCAGCAGTTACTCGATGCGTTCAGGGTACTCTGAGGCCAACGTCCTGACTTTC

D: TRBD2
size: NA
V: TRBV4-1
J: TRBJ2-5
CDR3: CASSHVGASGTQETQYF
DNA: TGCGCCAGCAGCCATGTTGGAGCTAGCGGGACTCAAGAGACCCAGTACTTC

D: NA
size: once
V: TRBV2
J: TRBJ2-5
CDR3: CASSEGGVKEYF
DNA: TGTGCCAGCAGTGAAGGGGGGGTCAAGGAGTACTTC

D: TRBD1
size: few
V: TRBV19
J: TRBJ2-7
CDR3: CASTSSGTGIYEQYF
DNA: TGTGCCAGTACATCTTCCGGGACAGGAATATACGAGCAGTACTTC

D: NA
size: NA
V: TRBV3-1
J: TRBJ1-2
CDR3: CASSPLVTPYGYTF
DNA: TGTGCCAGCAGCCCTTTAGTCACGCCTTATGGCTACACCTTC

D: NA
size: NA
V: TRBV2
J: TRBJ1-5
CDR3: CASSGSANQPQHF
DNA: TGTGCCAGCAGTGGCTCAGCAAATCAGCCCCAGCATTTT

D: NA
size: NA
V: TRBV5-1
J: TRBJ2-7
CDR3: CASSKEVPVGEQYF
DNA: TGCGCCAGCAGCAAAGAGGTTCCTGTGGGGGAGCAGTACTTC

D: TRBD1
size: many
V: TRBV2
J: TRBJ2-7
CDR3: CASVRDRGSYEQYF
DNA: TGTGCCAGCGTCCGGGACAGGGGGTCCTACGAGCAGTACTTC

D: TRBD1
size: few
V: TRBV10-2
J: TRBJ1-2
CDR3: CASSAQGSWNYGYTF
DNA: TGCGCCAGCAGTGCACAGGGGAGTTGGAACTATGGCTACACCTTC

D: NA
size: many
V: TRBV29-1
J: TRBJ2-5
CDR3: CSVGLGLRETQYF
DNA: TGCAGCGTTGGTCTGGGCTTGAGAGAGACCCAGTACTTC

D: NA
size: NA
V: TRBV28
J: TRBJ2-3
CDR3: CASVRGAVSTDTQYF
DNA: TGTGCCAGTGTTCGAGGGGCTGTAAGCACAGATACGCAGTATTTT

D: NA
size: NA
V: TRBV10-3
J: TRBJ2-7
CDR3: CAISEPRDADEQYF
DNA: TGTGCCATCAGTGAGCCCCGGGACGCCGACGAGCAGTACTTC

D: NA
size: NA
V: TRBV3-1
J: TRBJ2-5
CDR3: CASSHPGLGSNEQYF
DNA: TGTGCCAGCAGCCACCCGGGCCTAGGTTCCAATGAGCAGTACTTC

D: NA
size: NA
V: TRBV7-2
J: TRBJ2-2
CDR3: CASSSDYTGERFF
DNA: TGTGCCAGCAGCTCAGACTACACCGGGGAGCGGTTTTTT